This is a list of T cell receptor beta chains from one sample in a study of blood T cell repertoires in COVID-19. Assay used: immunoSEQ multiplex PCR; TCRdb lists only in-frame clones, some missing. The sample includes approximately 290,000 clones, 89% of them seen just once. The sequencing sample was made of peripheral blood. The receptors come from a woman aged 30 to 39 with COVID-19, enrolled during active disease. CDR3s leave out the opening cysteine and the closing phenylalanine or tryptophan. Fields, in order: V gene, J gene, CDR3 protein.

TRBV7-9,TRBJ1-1,ASSKNRPGGIFTMNTEAF
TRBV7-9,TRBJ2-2,ASSLAIQYTGELF
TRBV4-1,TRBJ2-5,ASSQVFLRTGIWETQY
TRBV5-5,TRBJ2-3,ASSHSGTSASTDTQY
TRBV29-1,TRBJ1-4,SVEGQGGEKLF
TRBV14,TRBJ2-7,ASSPFTRGSYEQY
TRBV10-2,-,ASSESGTALYEQY
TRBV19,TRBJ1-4,ASNYMGLNEKLF
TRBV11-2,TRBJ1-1,ASSLATGKGAF
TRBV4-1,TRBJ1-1,ASSPPSGEAF
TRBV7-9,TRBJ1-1,ASRPRVRTEAF
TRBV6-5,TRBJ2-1,ASSDRGYEQF
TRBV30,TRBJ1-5,AWSRGGYSNQPQH
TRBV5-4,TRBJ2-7,ASSQGLTAYEQY
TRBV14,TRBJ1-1,ASSHHGVVNTEAF
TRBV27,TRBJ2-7,ASSPSPLFREEQY